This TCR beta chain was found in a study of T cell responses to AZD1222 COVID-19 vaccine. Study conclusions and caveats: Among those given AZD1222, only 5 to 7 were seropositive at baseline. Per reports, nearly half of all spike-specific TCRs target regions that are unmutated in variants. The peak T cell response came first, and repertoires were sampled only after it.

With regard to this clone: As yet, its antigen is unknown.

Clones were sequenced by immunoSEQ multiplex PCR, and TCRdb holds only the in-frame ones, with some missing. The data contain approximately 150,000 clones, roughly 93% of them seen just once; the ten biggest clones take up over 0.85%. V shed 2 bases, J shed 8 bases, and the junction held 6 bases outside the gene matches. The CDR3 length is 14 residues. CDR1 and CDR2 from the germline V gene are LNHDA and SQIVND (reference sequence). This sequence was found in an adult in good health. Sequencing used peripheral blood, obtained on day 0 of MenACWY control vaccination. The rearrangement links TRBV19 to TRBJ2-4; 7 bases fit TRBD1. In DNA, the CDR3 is TGTGCCAGTAGTATATACAGGGGAGAGGACATTCAGTACTTC. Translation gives CASSIYRGEDIQYF.